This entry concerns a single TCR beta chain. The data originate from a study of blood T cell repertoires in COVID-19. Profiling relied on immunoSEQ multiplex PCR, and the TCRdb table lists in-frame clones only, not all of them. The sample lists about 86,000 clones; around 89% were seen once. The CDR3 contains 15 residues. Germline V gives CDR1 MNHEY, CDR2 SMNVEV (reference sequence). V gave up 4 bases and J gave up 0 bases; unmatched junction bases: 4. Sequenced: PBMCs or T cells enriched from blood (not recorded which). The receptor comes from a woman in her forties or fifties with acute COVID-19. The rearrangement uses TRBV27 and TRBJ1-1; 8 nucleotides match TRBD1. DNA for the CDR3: TGTGCCAGCAGTTCTTGGACAGGGATGAACACTGAAGCTTTCTTT. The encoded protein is CASSSWTGMNTEAFF.